This T cell receptor (beta chain) was retrieved from a study of control samples from healthy donors and cancer patients. Produced via immunoSEQ multiplex PCR; TCRdb's table is partial and in-frame only. The sample includes some 190,000 clones. This CDR3 contains 18 residues. V lost 0 bases, J lost 0 bases, and 11 bases stayed unmatched. Germline CDR1 GTSNPN, CDR2 SVGIG (reference sequence). The rearrangement joins TRBV30 to TRBJ1-5, with 7 bases lining up with TRBD1. The sequence was obtained from a woman in her twenties or thirties in good health. The sequenced sample consisted of blood. The CDR3 DNA sequence: TGTGCCTGGAGTGTACGGGCAGGGGGGATTACTAGCAATCAGCCCCAGCATTTT. Its protein product is CAWSVRAGGITSNQPQHF.